This passage covers 30 T cell receptor beta chains from one sample sequenced in a study of cytomegalovirus exposure and HLA in healthy donors. PCR was performed using 60 Vbeta and 13 Jbeta primers. The table came from immunoSEQ multiplex PCR; TCRdb's copy has only in-frame clones and leaves some out. This sample has approximately 150,000 clones; around 77% occur once, and the top ten carry approximately 1.4%. Material for sequencing was PBMCs. These receptors came from a man aged 55 to 69 in good health and CMV-seronegative.

The chain combines TRBV6-1 with TRBJ1-1; a weak D match, TRBD1 (5 bases). Trimming shortened V by 2 bases and J by 0 bases, and 10 bases separated the two germline ends. The CDR3 loop spans 15 amino acids. CDR1 is MNHNS and CDR2 is SASEGT in the germline V gene. This chain's CDR3 is CASSERQLMNTEAFF. The CDR3 coding sequence is TGTGCCAGCAGTGAACGACAGCTAATGAACACTGAAGCTTTCTTT.

The chain carries TRBV10-3 and TRBJ1-2; 8 nucleotides line up with TRBD1. The CDR3 sequence is 18 residues long. J gave up 0 bases and V 1 base, and 10 bases lay outside the gene matches. Germline CDR1 reads ENHRY; CDR2 reads SYGVKD. This CDR3 reads CAISEWAGTGVSNYGYTF. Here the CDR3 DNA reads TGTGCCATCAGTGAGTGGGCCGGGACAGGTGTGTCTAACTATGGCTACACCTTC.

The rearrangement joins TRBV5-5 to TRBJ1-4, with 9 bases matching TRBD1. The CDR3 totals 19 residues. Trimming removed 2 bases from V and 8 bases from J; junction bases left unmatched: 19. Germline V lookup: CDR1 SGHKS, CDR2 YYEKEE (reference sequence). Here the CDR3 reads CASSFLVLGTGTRPEKLFF. DNA for the CDR3: TGTGCCAGCAGCTTCCTAGTGCTCGGGACAGGGACAAGGCCCGAAAAACTGTTTTTT.

There are a few counts of this clone. The genes are TRBV29-1 and TRBJ2-5, with 8 bases identical to TRBD2. CDR3 length: 15 amino acids. J lost 0 bases, V lost 3 bases, and 6 bases had no gene match. Germline loops: CDR1 SQVTM, CDR2 ANQGSEA. This CDR3 reads CSVEMASGYQETQYF. The DNA of the CDR3 is TGCAGCGTTGAGATGGCTAGCGGGTACCAAGAGACCCAGTACTTC.

The J gene is TRBJ2-3, the V gene TRBV28; TRBD1 aligns across 8 bases. The ends lost 8 bases at V and 0 bases at J; junction bases unmatched: 7. CDR1 is MDHEN and CDR2 is SYDVKM in the germline V gene. The CDR3 has 15 amino acids. In DNA form, the CDR3 reads TGTGCCAGCCGATCGACAGGGGTTAGCACAGATACGCAGTATTTT. As protein: CASRSTGVSTDTQYF.

The chain recombines TRBV7-6 with TRBJ2-5; 13 bases are a match to TRBD2. The CDR3 runs 17 residues. Unmatched junction bases numbered 8, after V lost 4 bases and J lost 3 bases. Germline V gene data show CDR1 as SGHVS and CDR2 as FNYEAQ. CDR3 nucleotides: TGTGCCAGCAGCTGGACTAGCGGGAGCGACGGGAAAGAGACCCAGTACTTC. Protein: CASSWTSGSDGKETQYF.

The chain is built from TRBV9 and TRBJ2-3; possibly TRBD1 for D (6 bases). The V end was cut by 7 bases, the J end by 4 bases, with 10 bases between. The germline V gene encodes CDR1 SGDLS and CDR2 YYNGEE. CDR3 length: 12 residues. The CDR3 DNA reads TGTGCCAGCCAGGGGTTTTCAGATACGCAGTATTTT. Protein product: CASQGFSDTQYF.

The V and J genes are TRBV7-8 and TRBJ1-3, with 8 nucleotides matching TRBD1. The V and J ends lost 5 bases and 2 bases, in that order; junction bases with no gene match: 8. CDR1 SGHVS and CDR2 FQNEAQ come from the germline V gene. The CDR3 consists of 16 residues. DNA for the CDR3: TGTGCCAGCAGCCCTTTTCCAGGGGGCCCTGGAAACACCATATATTTT. It is translated as CASSPFPGGPGNTIYF.

This clone is a singleton in its sample. The chain uses TRBV30 and TRBJ2-5, with D possibly matching TRBD2 (5 bases). Germline V gene lookup returns CDR1 GTSNPN and CDR2 SVGIG (reference sequence). Trimming shortened V by 0 bases and J by 7 bases, and 9 bases separated the two germline ends. The CDR3 is made up of 12 amino acids. CDR3 sequence: CAWSVLVGTQYF. CDR3 sequence (DNA): TGTGCCTGGAGTGTACTAGTGGGGACCCAGTACTTC.

In its sample, this clone was seen a few times. The rearrangement links TRBV7-9 to TRBJ1-6, with unresolved D. Germline loops: CDR1 SEHNR, CDR2 FQNEAQ (reference sequence). Trimming stripped 1 base from V and 7 bases from J, with 5 bases between. The CDR3 contains 13 residues. CDR3: CASSLEPNSPLHF. CDR3 nucleotides: TGTGCCAGCAGCTTAGAGCCCAATTCACCCCTCCACTTT.

The V call is TRBV4-1, the J call TRBJ1-6, with D possibly TRBD1 on 6 matching bases. The CDR3 is 15 amino acids. Trimming took 0 bases from V and 9 from J, leaving 12 bases between them. Germline CDR1 MGHRA, CDR2 YSYEKL. CDR3 nucleotides: TGCGCCAGCAGCCAAGATCGGCAGGGGTTTTCACCCCTCCACTTT. Encoded protein: CASSQDRQGFSPLHF.

The chain couples TRBV6-4 to TRBJ2-3, with no clear D. V was cut by 2 bases and J by 4 bases, with 7 bases left in between. From germline, CDR1 is MRHNA and CDR2 SNTAGT. The CDR3 loop spans 13 amino acids. CDR3 sequence reads: CASSDGVADTQYF. DNA for the CDR3: TGTGCCAGCAGTGACGGAGTCGCAGATACGCAGTATTTT.

The chain employs TRBV4-2 and TRBJ2-5; D possibly corresponds to TRBD1 (6 bases). The germline V and J ends were trimmed by 5 bases and 7 bases, with 17 bases remaining between them. Germline V gene lookup returns CDR1 LGHNA and CDR2 YNFKEQ. The CDR3 is 14 amino acids. In nucleotides, the CDR3 is TGTGCCAGCAGCTCCCGGACAGCTGAAGGGACCCAGTACTTC. As protein: CASSSRTAEGTQYF.

The J gene is TRBJ1-2, the V gene TRBV7-9; 8 nucleotides align to TRBD1. V lost 5 bases to trimming and J lost 5 bases; unmatched junction nucleotides: 10. The germline V gene encodes CDR1 SEHNR and CDR2 FQNEAQ (reference sequence). CDR3 length equals 15 residues. In DNA, the CDR3 is TGTGCCAGCAGCCCCGAAATGCAGGGGGCGTATGGCTACACCTTC. Its translation: CASSPEMQGAYGYTF.

This sequence joins TRBV2 and TRBJ2-3; 8 bases agree with TRBD2. CDR1 and CDR2 (germline): SNHLY, FYNNEI. J was trimmed by 4 bases and V by 6 bases; bases with no gene match: 6. The CDR3 totals 14 residues. Written as DNA, the CDR3 is TGTGCCAGCAGGACGGGACTAGGAGCAGATACGCAGTATTTT. Translating gives CASRTGLGADTQYF.

The gene calls are TRBV4-3 and TRBJ2-4, with 9 bases fitting TRBD2. Germline V gene lookup returns CDR1 LGHNA and CDR2 YSLEER. This CDR3 region has 17 residues. The ends lost 4 bases at V and 6 bases at J; junction bases unmatched: 13. CDR3 coding DNA: TGCGCCAGCAGCCTATCCCCCCCTAGCGGGAATAGAAACATTCAGTACTTC. This translates into CASSLSPPSGNRNIQYF.

The chain is built from TRBV7-3 and TRBJ2-7; possibly TRBD1 for D (5 bases). Per the germline V gene, CDR1 is SGHTA and CDR2 is FQGTGA. This CDR3 region has 13 residues. The V end lost 3 bases, the J end lost 4 bases, and 10 bases lay between the germline ends. For the CDR3, the DNA is TGTGCCAGCAGCTTGTCAAAGGGGTACGAGCAGTACTTC. It specifies CASSLSKGYEQYF.

This chain joins TRBV7-2 and TRBJ2-7; TRBD2 agrees at 10 bases. CDR3 length: 18 residues. Germline V CDR1 and CDR2: SGHTA, FQGNSA. J was trimmed by 2 bases and V by 0 bases; bases with no gene match: 10. The CDR3 is CASSLASPSSGRAYEQYF. CDR3 sequence (DNA): TGTGCCAGCAGCTTAGCATCACCCTCTAGCGGGAGAGCCTACGAGCAGTACTTC.

This clone showed up just a few times. This chain links TRBV5-4 with TRBJ2-5, with D perhaps TRBD2 (6 bases). The length of the CDR3 is 14 residues. CDR1 is SGHNT and CDR2 is YYREEE in the germline V gene (reference sequence). V lost 4 bases, J lost 5 bases, and 15 bases lay in between. The CDR3 here is CASSLEEGRETQYF. In DNA form, the CDR3 reads TGTGCCAGCAGCCTGGAGGAGGGGCGGGAGACCCAGTACTTC.

The J gene is TRBJ2-7, the V gene TRBV11-2; D uncertain. Germline loops: CDR1 SGHAT, CDR2 FQNNGV. The V and J ends lost 4 bases and 2 bases respectively, with 3 bases between them. The CDR3 extends over 11 amino acids. The CDR3 region has the DNA TGTGCCAGCAGCTCTCCCTACGAGCAGTACTTC. Encoded protein: CASSSPYEQYF.

The chain recombines TRBV28 with TRBJ2-5; 10 nucleotides agree with TRBD1. Trimming took 4 bases from V and 3 from J; bases not matched to a gene: 5. Per germline, CDR1 MDHEN and CDR2 SYDVKM. The length of the CDR3 is 15 residues. CDR3 sequence (DNA): TGTGCCAGCAGTTCCGGCGGGACAGGGGAAGAGACCCAGTACTTC. The encoded protein is CASSSGGTGEETQYF.

The chain combines TRBV4-1 with TRBJ1-4; D possibly corresponds to TRBD1 (6 bases). Deletions cut 1 base from V and 3 bases from J, with 12 bases between. This CDR3 spans 16 amino acids. Germline loops: CDR1 MGHRA, CDR2 YSYEKL. As DNA, the CDR3 is TGCGCCAGCAGCCAAGGTTCAGGGGCGGCTAATGAAAAACTGTTTTTT. This sequence encodes CASSQGSGAANEKLFF.

The rearrangement links TRBV5-4 to TRBJ2-3, with D tentatively TRBD2 (7 bases). In germline, CDR1 is SGHNT, CDR2 YYREEE (reference sequence). This CDR3 comprises 18 residues. The V gene lost 0 bases and the J gene lost 0 bases, with 17 bases spanning the gap. CDR3 in amino acids: CASSLASGGGASTDTQYF. The CDR3 nucleotides read TGTGCCAGCAGCTTGGCCTCCGGAGGGGGGGCTAGCACAGATACGCAGTATTTT.

This clone was observed a handful of times. CDR3 protein: CASSLDSATQYF. CDR3 sequence (DNA): TGTGCCAGCAGCTTGGATAGCGCGACCCAGTACTTC. The chain uses TRBV5-6 and TRBJ2-5; a weak D match, TRBD2 (5 bases). V gave up 0 bases and J gave up 7 bases, with 7 bases separating them. Germline assignment: CDR1 SGHDT and CDR2 YYEEEE. CDR3 length equals 12 residues.

The V gene is TRBV4-1, the J gene TRBJ2-3, with D possibly being TRBD2 (6 bases). Germline V gene data show CDR1 as MGHRA and CDR2 as YSYEKL. Trimming removed 1 base from V and 6 bases from J, with 17 bases in between. The length of the CDR3 is 16 residues. As DNA, the CDR3 is TGCGCCAGCAGCCAAGTGTATAGCGGACTCCGGGATACGCAGTATTTT. This gives the protein CASSQVYSGLRDTQYF.

This chain connects TRBV5-4 to TRBJ2-7; 7 bases fit TRBD1. V lost 4 bases, J lost 3 bases, and 13 bases stayed unmatched. Germline values: CDR1 SGHNT, CDR2 YYREEE (reference sequence). CDR3 length: 16 amino acids. In DNA form, the CDR3 reads TGTGCCAGCAGCCCTACCCCGAGGGGGCAGTTCTACGAGCAGTACTTC. Translation: CASSPTPRGQFYEQYF.

This clone was recorded a few times. The V and J genes are TRBV14 and TRBJ1-3; the match to TRBD1 covers 7 bases. V lost 0 bases to trimming and J lost 0 bases; unmatched junction nucleotides: 5. Per germline, CDR1 SGHDN and CDR2 FVKESK. The CDR3 is 17 residues long. CDR3 sequence reads: CASSQDRGTVSGNTIYF. The DNA for the CDR3 is TGTGCCAGCAGCCAAGATAGGGGGACAGTCTCTGGAAACACCATATATTTT.

The CDR3 DNA is TGCGCCAGCAGCCAAGAGAGACAGGTCCAGCAGTTCTTC. Its protein product is CASSQERQVQQFF. This chain uses TRBV4-3 with TRBJ2-1, with TRBD1 as a possible D gene (6 bases). Germline values: CDR1 LGHNA, CDR2 YSLEER. Trimming cost V 0 bases and J 11 bases, with 11 bases left between them. The CDR3 has 13 residues.

The chain couples TRBV5-1 to TRBJ1-2; TRBD1 might be the D (5 bases). Trimming took 3 bases from V and 4 from J, leaving 22 bases between them. This CDR3 has 17 amino acids. Looked up from germline, CDR1 is SGHRS and CDR2 is YFSETQ. This CDR3 is CASSSMAQGGGSYGYTF. Here the CDR3 DNA reads TGCGCCAGCAGCTCGATGGCTCAGGGAGGAGGAAGCTATGGCTACACCTTC.

The chain couples TRBV16 to TRBJ1-2, with 9 bases fitting TRBD1. The germline V gene encodes CDR1 KGHSY and CDR2 FQNENV. V gave up 1 base and J gave up 8 bases; unmatched junction bases: 11. CDR3 length equals 16 residues. DNA for the CDR3: TGTGCCAGCAGCCAATGGTACAGGGGGCCGTCCGGGGGCTACACCTTC. Protein: CASSQWYRGPSGGYTF.